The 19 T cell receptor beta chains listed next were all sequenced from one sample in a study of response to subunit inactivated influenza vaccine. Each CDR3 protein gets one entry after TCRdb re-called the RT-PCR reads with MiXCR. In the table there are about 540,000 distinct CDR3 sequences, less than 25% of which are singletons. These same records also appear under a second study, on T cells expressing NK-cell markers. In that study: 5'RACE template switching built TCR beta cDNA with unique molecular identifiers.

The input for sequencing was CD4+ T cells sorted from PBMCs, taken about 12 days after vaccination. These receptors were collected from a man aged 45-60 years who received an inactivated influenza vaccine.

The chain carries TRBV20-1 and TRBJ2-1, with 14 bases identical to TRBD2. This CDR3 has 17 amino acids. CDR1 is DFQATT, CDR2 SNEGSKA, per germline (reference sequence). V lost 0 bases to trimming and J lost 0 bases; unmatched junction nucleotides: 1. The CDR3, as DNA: TGCAGTGCTAGAGACGGGACTAGCGGGAGCTCCTACAATGAGCAGTTCTTC. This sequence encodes CSARDGTSGSSYNEQFF.

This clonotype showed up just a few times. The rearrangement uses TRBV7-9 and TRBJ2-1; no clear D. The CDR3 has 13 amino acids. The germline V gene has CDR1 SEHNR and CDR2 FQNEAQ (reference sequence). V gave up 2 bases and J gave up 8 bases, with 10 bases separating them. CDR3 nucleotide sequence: TGTGCCAGCAGCTTATTTAGCCCCTATGAGCAGTTCTTC. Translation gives CASSLFSPYEQFF.

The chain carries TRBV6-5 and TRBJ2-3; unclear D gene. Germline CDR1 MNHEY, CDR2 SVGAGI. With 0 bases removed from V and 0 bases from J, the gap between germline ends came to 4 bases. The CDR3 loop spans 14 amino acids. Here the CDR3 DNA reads TGTGCCAGCAGTTACTCGCCGAGCACAGATACGCAGTATTTT. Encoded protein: CASSYSPSTDTQYF.

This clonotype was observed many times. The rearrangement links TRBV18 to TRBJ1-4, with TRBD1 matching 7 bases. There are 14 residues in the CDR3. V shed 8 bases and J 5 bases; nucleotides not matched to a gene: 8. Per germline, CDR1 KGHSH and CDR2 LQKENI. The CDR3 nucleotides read TGTGCCAGCACGGTACAGGGGACCAATGAAAAACTGTTTTTT. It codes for CASTVQGTNEKLFF.

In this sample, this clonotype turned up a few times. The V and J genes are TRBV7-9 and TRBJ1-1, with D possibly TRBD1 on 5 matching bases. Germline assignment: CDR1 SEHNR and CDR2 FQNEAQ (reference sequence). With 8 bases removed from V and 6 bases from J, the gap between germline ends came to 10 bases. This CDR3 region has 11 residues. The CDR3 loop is CASLVGAEAFF. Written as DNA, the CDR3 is TGTGCCAGCTTAGTGGGGGCTGAAGCTTTCTTT.

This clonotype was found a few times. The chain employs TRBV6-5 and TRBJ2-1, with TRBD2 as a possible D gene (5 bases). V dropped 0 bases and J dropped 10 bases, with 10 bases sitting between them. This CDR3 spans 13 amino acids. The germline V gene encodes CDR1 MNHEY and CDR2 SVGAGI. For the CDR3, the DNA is TGTGCCAGCAGTTACTCCCGGAGGCAGGAGCAGTTCTTC. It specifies CASSYSRRQEQFF.

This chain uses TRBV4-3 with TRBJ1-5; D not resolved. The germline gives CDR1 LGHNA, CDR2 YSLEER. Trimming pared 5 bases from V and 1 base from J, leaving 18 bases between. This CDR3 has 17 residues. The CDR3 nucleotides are TGCGCCAGCAGCGTCCTTCACCGGTCCTCCAGCAATCAGCCCCAGCATTTT. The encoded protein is CASSVLHRSSSNQPQHF.

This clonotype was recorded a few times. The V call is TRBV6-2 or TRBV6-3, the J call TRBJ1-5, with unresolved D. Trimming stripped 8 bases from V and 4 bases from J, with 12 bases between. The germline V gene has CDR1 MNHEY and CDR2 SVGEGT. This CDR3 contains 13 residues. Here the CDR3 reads CASCKDGNQPQHF. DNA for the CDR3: TGTGCCAGCTGCAAGGACGGAAATCAGCCCCAGCATTTT.

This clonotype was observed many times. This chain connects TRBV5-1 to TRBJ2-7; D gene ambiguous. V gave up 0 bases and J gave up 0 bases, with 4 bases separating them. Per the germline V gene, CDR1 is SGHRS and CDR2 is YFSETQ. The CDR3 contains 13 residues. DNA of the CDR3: TGCGCCAGCAGCTTGGCCCTCTCCTACGAGCAGTACTTC. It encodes CASSLALSYEQYF.

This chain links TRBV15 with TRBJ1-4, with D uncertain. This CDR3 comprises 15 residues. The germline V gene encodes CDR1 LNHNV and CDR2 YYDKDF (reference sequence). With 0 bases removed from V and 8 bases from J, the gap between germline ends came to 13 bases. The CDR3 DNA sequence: TGTGCCACCAGCAGAGATATGAGGATGGGCGAAAAACTGTTTTTT. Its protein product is CATSRDMRMGEKLFF.

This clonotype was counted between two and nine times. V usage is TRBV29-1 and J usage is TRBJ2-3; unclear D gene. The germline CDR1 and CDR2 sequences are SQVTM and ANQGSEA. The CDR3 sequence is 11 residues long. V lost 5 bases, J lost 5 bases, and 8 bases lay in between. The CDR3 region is CSVYMGDTQYF. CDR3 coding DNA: TGCAGCGTTTATATGGGAGATACGCAGTATTTT.

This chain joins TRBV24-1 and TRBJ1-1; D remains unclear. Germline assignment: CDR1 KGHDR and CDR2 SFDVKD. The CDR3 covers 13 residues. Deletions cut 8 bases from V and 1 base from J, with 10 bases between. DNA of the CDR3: TGTGCCACCAAGGGAGGTGGGAACACTGAAGCTTTCTTT. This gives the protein CATKGGGNTEAFF.

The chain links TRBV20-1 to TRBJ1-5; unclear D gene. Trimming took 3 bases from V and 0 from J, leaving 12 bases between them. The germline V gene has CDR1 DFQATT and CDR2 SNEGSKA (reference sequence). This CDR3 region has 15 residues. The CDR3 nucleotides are TGCAGTGCTAGTAAAGACTCATTTAGCAATCAGCCCCAGCATTTT. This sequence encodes CSASKDSFSNQPQHF.

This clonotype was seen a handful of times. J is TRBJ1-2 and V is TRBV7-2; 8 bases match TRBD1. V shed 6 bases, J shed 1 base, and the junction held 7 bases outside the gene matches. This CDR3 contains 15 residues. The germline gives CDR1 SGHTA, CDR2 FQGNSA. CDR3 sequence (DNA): TGTGCCAGCAGACCAAGGACAGGGCGTAACTATGGCTACACCTTC. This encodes CASRPRTGRNYGYTF.

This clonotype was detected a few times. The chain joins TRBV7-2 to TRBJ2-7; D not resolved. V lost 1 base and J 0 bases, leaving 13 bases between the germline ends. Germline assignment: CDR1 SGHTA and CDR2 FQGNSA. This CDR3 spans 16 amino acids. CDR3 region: CASSLVRSPGSYEQYF. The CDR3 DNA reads TGTGCCAGCAGCTTAGTTCGTTCCCCGGGCTCCTACGAGCAGTACTTC.

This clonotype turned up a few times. The CDR3: CASSQGLAGPSYEQYF. CDR3 DNA sequence: TGTGCCAGCAGCCAAGGACTAGCGGGACCGTCCTACGAGCAGTACTTC. The V gene is TRBV3-1, the J gene TRBJ2-7; 11 bases fit TRBD2. This CDR3 region has 16 residues. The junction had 3 bases not matched to a gene; V was cut back by 1 base and J by 1 base. Germline CDR1 and CDR2: LGHDT and YNNKEL (reference sequence).

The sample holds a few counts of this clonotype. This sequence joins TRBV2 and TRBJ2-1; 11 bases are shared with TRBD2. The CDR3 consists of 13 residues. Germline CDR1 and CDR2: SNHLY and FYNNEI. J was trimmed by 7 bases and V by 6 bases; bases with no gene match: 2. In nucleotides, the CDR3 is TGTGCCAGCAGACTAGCGGGGGTTAATGAGCAGTTCTTC. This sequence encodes CASRLAGVNEQFF.

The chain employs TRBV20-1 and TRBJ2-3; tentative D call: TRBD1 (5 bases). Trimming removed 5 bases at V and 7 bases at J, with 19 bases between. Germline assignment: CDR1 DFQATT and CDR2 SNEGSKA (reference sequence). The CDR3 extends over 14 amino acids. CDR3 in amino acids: CSAPLGAPPNTQYF. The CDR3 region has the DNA TGCAGTGCTCCCCTAGGGGCGCCTCCAAATACGCAGTATTTT.

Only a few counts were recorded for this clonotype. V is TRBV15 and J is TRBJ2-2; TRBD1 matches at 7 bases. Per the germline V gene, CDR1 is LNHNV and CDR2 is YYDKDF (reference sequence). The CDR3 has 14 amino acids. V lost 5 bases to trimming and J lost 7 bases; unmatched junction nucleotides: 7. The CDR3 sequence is CATSPDRVVGELFF. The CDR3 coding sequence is TGTGCCACCAGCCCTGACAGGGTAGTCGGGGAGCTGTTTTTT. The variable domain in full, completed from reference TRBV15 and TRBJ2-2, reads DAMVIQNPRYQVTQFGKPVTLSCSQTLNHNVMYWYQQKSSQAPKLLFHYYDKDFNNEADTPDNFQSRRPNTSFCFLDIRSPGLGDTAMYLCATSPDRVVGELFFGEGSRLTVL.